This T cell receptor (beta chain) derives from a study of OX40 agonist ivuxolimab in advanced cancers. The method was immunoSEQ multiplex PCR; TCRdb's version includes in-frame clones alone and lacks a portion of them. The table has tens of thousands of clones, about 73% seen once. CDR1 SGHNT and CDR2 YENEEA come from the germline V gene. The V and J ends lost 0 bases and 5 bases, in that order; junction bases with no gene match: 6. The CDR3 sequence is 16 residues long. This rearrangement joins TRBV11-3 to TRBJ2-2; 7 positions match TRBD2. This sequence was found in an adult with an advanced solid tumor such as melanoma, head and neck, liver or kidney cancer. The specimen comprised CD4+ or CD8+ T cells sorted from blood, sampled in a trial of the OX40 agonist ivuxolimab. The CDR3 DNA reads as TGTGCCAGCAGCTTAGATCTGGCGGGAGAGACCGGGGAGCTGTTTTTT. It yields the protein CASSLDLAGETGELFF.